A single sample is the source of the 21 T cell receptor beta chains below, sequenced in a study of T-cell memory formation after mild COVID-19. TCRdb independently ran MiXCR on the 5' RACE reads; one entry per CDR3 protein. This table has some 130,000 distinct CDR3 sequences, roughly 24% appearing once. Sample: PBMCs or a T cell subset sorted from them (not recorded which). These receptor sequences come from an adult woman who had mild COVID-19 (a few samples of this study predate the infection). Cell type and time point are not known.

CDR3 residues: CASNETPGQAYEQYF. The CDR3, as DNA: TGCGCCAGCAACGAAACACCCGGACAGGCCTACGAGCAGTACTTC. The V gene is TRBV5-1, the J gene TRBJ2-7; 7 bases are a match to TRBD1. CDR1 and CDR2 (germline): SGHRS, YFSETQ. The CDR3 contains 15 residues. The ends lost 6 bases at V and 2 bases at J; junction bases unmatched: 11.

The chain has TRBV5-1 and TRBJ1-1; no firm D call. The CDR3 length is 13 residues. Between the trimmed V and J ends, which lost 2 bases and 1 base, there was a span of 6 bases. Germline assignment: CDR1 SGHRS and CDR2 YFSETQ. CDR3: CASSFEGNTEAFF. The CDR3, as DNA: TGCGCCAGCAGCTTTGAGGGGAACACTGAAGCTTTCTTT.

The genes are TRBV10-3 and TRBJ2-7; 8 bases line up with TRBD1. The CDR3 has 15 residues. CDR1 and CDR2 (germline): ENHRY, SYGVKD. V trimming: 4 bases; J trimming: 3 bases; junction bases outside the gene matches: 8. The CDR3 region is CAISGPTGEDYEQYF. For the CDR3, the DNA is TGTGCCATCAGTGGACCGACAGGGGAGGACTACGAGCAGTACTTC.

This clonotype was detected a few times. The CDR3: CASSYDYGPPGGYTF. CDR3 nucleotides: TGTGCCAGCAGTTACGACTACGGGCCCCCGGGGGGCTACACCTTC. The chain is built from TRBV6-5 and TRBJ1-2; the D is unclear. The germline V gene encodes CDR1 MNHEY and CDR2 SVGAGI. This CDR3 has 15 residues. Trimming took off 2 bases at V and 8 bases at J, with 18 bases between the two ends.

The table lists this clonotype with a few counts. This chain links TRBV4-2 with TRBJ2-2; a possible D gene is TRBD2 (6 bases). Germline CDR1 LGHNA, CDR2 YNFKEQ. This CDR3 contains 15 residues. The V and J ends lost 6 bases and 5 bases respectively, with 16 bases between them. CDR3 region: CASRGGTWETGELFF. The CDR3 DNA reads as TGTGCCAGCAGGGGCGGGACGTGGGAGACCGGGGAGCTGTTTTTT.

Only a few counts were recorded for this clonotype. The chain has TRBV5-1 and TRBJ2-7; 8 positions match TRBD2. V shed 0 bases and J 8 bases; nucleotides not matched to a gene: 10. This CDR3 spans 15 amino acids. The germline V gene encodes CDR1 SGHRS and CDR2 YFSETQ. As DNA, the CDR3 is TGCGCCAGCAGCTTGGAAGCGGGGGCCGCATACCAGCAGTACTTC. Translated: CASSLEAGAAYQQYF.

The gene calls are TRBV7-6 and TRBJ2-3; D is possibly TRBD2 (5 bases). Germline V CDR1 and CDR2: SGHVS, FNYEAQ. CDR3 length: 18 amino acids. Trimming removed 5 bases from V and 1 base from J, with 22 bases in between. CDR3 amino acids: CASSEDPRTPEGTDTQYF. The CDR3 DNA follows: TGTGCCAGCAGCGAAGACCCCAGGACTCCAGAGGGCACAGATACGCAGTATTTT.

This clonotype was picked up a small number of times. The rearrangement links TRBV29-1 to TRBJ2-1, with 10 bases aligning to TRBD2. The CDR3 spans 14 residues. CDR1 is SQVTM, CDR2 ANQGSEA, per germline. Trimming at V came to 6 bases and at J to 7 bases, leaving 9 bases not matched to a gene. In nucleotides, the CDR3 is TGCAGCGTCGCGCTAGCGGGAGATTTGAATGAGCAGTTCTTC. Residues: CSVALAGDLNEQFF.

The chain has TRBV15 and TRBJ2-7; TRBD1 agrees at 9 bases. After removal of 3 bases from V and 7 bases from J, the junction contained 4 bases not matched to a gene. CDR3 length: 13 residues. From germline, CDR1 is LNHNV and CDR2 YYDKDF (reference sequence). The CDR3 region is CATSRGTGTEQYF. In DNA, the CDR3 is TGTGCCACCAGCAGGGGGACAGGGACGGAGCAGTACTTC.

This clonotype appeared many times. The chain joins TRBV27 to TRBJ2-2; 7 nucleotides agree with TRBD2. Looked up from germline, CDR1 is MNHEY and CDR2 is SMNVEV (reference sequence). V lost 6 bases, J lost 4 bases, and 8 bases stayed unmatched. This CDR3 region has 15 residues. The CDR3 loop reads CASRGGGPRTGELFF. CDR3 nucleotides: TGTGCCAGCAGGGGGGGAGGGCCGCGCACCGGGGAGCTGTTTTTT.

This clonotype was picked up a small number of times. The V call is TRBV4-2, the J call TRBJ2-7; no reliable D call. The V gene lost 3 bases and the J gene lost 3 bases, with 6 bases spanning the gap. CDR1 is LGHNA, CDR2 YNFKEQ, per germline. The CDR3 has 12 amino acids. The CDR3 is CASSQAGYEQYF. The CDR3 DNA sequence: TGTGCCAGCAGCCAGGCAGGCTACGAGCAGTACTTC.

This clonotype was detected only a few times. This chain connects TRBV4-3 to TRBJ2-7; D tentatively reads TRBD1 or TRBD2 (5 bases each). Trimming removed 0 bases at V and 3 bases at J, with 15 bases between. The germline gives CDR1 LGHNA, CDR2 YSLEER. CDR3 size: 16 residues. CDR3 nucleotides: TGCGCCAGCAGCCAAGAACGGGACCTTCGCTTCTACGAGCAGTACTTC. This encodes CASSQERDLRFYEQYF.

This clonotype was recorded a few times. Here the CDR3 reads CASSQLGQGAFGNQPQHF. CDR3 DNA sequence: TGTGCCAGCTCCCAACTGGGACAGGGGGCATTCGGCAATCAGCCCCAGCATTTT. The V and J genes are TRBV27 and TRBJ1-5; 12 nucleotides match TRBD1. Germline V lookup: CDR1 MNHEY, CDR2 SMNVEV (reference sequence). With 8 bases clipped from V and 2 bases from J, the junction kept 13 bases outside the gene matches. The CDR3 runs 18 residues.

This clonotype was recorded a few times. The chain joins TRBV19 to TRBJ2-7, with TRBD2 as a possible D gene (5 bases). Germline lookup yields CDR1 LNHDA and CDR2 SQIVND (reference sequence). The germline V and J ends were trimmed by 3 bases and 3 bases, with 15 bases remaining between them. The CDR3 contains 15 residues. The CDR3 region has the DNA TGTGCCAGTAGTATCCACGTCGCGGAGGTCTACGAGCAGTACTTC. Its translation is CASSIHVAEVYEQYF. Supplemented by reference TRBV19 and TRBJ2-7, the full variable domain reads DGGITQSPKYLFRKEGQNVTLSCEQNLNHDAMYWYRQDPGQGLRLIYYSQIVNDFQKGDIAEGYSVSREKKESFPLTVTSAQKNPTAFYLCASSIHVAEVYEQYFGPGTRLTVT.

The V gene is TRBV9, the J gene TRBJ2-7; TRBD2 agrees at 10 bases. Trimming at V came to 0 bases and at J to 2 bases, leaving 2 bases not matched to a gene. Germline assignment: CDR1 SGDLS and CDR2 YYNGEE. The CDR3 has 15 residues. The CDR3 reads CASSVASGSTYEQYF. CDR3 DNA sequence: TGTGCCAGCAGCGTAGCTAGCGGGAGTACCTACGAGCAGTACTTC.

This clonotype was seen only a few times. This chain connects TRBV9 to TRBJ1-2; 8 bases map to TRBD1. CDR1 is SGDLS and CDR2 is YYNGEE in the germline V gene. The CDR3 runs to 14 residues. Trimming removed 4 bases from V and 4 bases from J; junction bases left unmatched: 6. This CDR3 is CASSLQGAGYGYTF. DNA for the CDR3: TGTGCCAGCAGCCTTCAGGGGGCCGGCTATGGCTACACCTTC.

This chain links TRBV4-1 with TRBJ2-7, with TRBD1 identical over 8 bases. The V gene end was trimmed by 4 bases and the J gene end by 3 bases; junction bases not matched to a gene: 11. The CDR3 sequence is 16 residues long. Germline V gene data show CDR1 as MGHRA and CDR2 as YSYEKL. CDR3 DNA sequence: TGCGCCAGCAGCCCGGCAGGGGGCCTAACCGGCTACGAGCAGTACTTC. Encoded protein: CASSPAGGLTGYEQYF.

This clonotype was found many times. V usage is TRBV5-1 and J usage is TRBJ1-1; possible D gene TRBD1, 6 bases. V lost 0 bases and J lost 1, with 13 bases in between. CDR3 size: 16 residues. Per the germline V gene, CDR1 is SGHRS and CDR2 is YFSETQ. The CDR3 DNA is TGCGCCAGCAGCTTGGCTTCGGGGGCAGGGAACACTGAAGCTTTCTTT. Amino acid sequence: CASSLASGAGNTEAFF. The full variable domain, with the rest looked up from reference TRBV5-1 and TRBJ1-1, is KAGVTQTPRYLIKTRGQQVTLSCSPISGHRSVSWYQQTPGQGLQFLFEYFSETQRNKGNFPGRFSGRQFSNSRSEMNVSTLELGDSALYLCASSLASGAGNTEAFFGQGTRLTVV.

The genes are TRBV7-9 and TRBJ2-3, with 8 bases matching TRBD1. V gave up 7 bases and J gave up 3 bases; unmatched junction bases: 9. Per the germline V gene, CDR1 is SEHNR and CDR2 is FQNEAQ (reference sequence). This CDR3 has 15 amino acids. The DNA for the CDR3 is TGTGCCAGCACCCCCAGGGGGCAGGCGACAGATACGCAGTATTTT. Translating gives CASTPRGQATDTQYF.

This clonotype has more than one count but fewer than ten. CDR3 loop: CASSYSRGRGDEQYF. CDR3 nucleotides: TGTGCCAGCAGTTACTCCAGGGGGCGAGGGGACGAGCAGTACTTC. This chain links TRBV6-6 with TRBJ2-7; 8 bases are a match to TRBD1. The CDR3 loop spans 15 amino acids. Germline CDR1 MNHNY, CDR2 SVGAGI (reference sequence). V trimming: 0 bases; J trimming: 5 bases; junction bases outside the gene matches: 6.

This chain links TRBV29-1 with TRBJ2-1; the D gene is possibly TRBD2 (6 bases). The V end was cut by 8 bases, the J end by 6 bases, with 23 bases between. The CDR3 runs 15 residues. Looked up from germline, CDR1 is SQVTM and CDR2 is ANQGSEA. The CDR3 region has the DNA TGCAGCACCCAATCGGGGGAGATACACCCCAATGAGCAGTTCTTC. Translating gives CSTQSGEIHPNEQFF.